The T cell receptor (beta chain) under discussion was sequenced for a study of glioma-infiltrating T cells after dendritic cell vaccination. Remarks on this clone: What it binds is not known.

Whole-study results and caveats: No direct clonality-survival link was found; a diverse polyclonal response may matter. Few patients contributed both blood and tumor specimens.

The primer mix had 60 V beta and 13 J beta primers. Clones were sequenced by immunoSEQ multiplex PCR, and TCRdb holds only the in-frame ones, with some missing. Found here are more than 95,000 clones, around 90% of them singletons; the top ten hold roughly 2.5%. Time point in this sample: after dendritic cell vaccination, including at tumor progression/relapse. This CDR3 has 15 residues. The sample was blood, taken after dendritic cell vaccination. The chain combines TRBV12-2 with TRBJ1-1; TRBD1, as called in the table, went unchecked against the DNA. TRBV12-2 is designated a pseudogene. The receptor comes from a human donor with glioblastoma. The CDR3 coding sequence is TGTGCAAGTCGCTTGCCGCTCCAGGGCGGCGCTGAAGCTTTCTTT. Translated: CASRLPLQGGAEAFF.